This is a list of T cell receptor beta chains from one sample in a study of molecular identifiers for immune sequencing clone quantification. TCRdb analysed the PCR reads with MiXCR anew, one entry per CDR3 protein. Among under 600,000 distinct CDR3 sequences listed, 20% to 25% were seen once. Sequencing was done on a sample of naive CD8+ T cells from blood, with Jurkat cell RNA spiked in. Every receptor here comes from a human donor in good health. Some libraries in this study had Jurkat cell RNA spiked in. Each CDR3 is given with its conserved first and last residue.

CDR3aa	j_gene	v_gene
CASTLQGRPYEQYF	TRBJ2-7	TRBV7-2
CASTEIPNTGELFF	TRBJ2-2	TRBV19
CASSLAGGGNEQYF	TRBJ2-7	TRBV7-9
CASSLVEGNYEQYF	TRBJ2-7	TRBV5-1
CASSGEGHPSYEQYF	TRBJ2-7	TRBV5-6
CASSQTRGSDTGELFF	TRBJ2-2	TRBV14
CATIGRAGDTQYF	TRBJ2-3	TRBV28
CASSADPGRINPYEQYF	TRBJ2-7	TRBV9
CAISEPGQLYNEQFF	TRBJ2-1	TRBV10-3
CASSFHQTGVEDTGELFF	TRBJ2-2	TRBV7-8
CASSLIPASGGVDTQYF	TRBJ2-3	TRBV7-2
CSVEASTDRGSTDTQYF	TRBJ2-3	TRBV29-1
CASSQDQMGGTEAFF	TRBJ1-1	TRBV4-1
CASSLDIWGNGETQYF	TRBJ2-5	TRBV11-2
CASSLEGLAYQETQYF	TRBJ2-5	TRBV13
CSVEDGLRNEQFF	TRBJ2-1	TRBV29-1
CASSQEILGGTGELFF	TRBJ2-2	TRBV4-3
CASSNQYEQYF	TRBJ2-7	TRBV5-4
CASRRQGSYEQYF	TRBJ2-7	TRBV27
CASSWSWTNGVRPYEQYF	TRBJ2-7	TRBV27
CASSLATGPPGELFF	TRBJ2-2	TRBV12-3/TRBV12-4
CASSDRLGPSYQETQYF	TRBJ2-5	TRBV7-9
CSARDQYSYEQYF	TRBJ2-7	TRBV20-1
CASSPLAGEQYEQYF	TRBJ2-7	TRBV9
CASSLVGQGDTQYF	TRBJ2-3	TRBV5-1
CASSVEGDDGVQETQYF	TRBJ2-5	TRBV9
CASSVQGEEYGYTF	TRBJ1-2	TRBV6-9
CASTEGGSYEQYF	TRBJ2-7	TRBV19
CASSQEDYTYEQYF	TRBJ2-7	TRBV4-1
CSARSKTSGYEQYF	TRBJ2-7	TRBV20-1
CASKPVGNEQFF	TRBJ2-1	TRBV12-3/TRBV12-4
CASSYGNHLNTEAFF	TRBJ1-1	TRBV6-5
CASSETAYTIYF	TRBJ1-3	TRBV14
CASSQKGQGRISPLHF	TRBJ1-6	TRBV14
CASSLHSLETQYF	TRBJ2-5	TRBV12-3/TRBV12-4
CASSSGQGDTEAFF	TRBJ1-1	TRBV7-9
CASSHWDRNADTQYF	TRBJ2-3	TRBV4-1
CASSQDSGGPGGLYF	TRBJ2-3	TRBV3-1
CATSRVGGGAFGELFF	TRBJ2-2	TRBV15
CATSEGTGLEQYF	TRBJ2-7	TRBV24-1
CASTPLAGTDEQYF	TRBJ2-7	TRBV2
CASSHYRGGNQPQHF	TRBJ1-5	TRBV4-2
CASSQGTTSGGIYEQYF	TRBJ2-7	TRBV4-1
CASSSRDRANEQFF	TRBJ2-1	TRBV11-2
CASRPQGQSPLHF	TRBJ1-6	TRBV12-3/TRBV12-4
CASSLASWEQYF	TRBJ2-7	TRBV7-9
CASGEVAAGVGNQPQHF	TRBJ1-5	TRBV6-1
CASSYRSLTEAFF	TRBJ1-1	TRBV27
CSVEDQDRGTGELFF	TRBJ2-2	TRBV29-1
CASSLMIPGRRTYEQYF	TRBJ2-7	TRBV13
CASMGTGSSMGYTF	TRBJ1-2	TRBV5-4
CASSEVLGVGEALF	TRBJ1-1	TRBV28
CASSFSGTELYF	TRBJ2-7	TRBV5-5
CASSQLGKDWNTEAFF	TRBJ1-1	TRBV4-1